This T cell receptor beta chain emerged from a study of shared clonotypes between healthy human individuals. Clones were sequenced by immunoSEQ multiplex PCR, and TCRdb holds only the in-frame ones, with some missing. The profile shows 850,000 to 1,200,000 clones, 65% to 75% of them singletons. The germline CDR1 and CDR2 sequences are SEHNR and FQNEAQ (reference sequence). This CDR3 has 17 amino acids. V lost 4 bases, J lost 5 bases, and 14 bases stayed unmatched. This sequence was found in a man aged 18 to 30 in good health. The chain has TRBV7-9 and TRBJ2-7, with 10 bases matching TRBD2. The sequencing input was memory CD4+ T cells sorted from blood. Subset defined: CD45RA-negative fraction. CDR3 amino acids: CASSSPGVLAGVNEQYF. CDR3 nucleotide sequence: TGTGCCAGCAGCTCACCCGGGGTGCTAGCGGGAGTGAACGAGCAGTACTTC. Complete variable domain (other parts from reference TRBV7-9 and TRBJ2-7): DTGVSQNPRHKITKRGQNVTFRCDPISEHNRLYWYRQTLGQGPEFLTYFQNEAQLEKSRLLSDRFSAERPKGSFSTLEIQRTEQGDSAMYLCASSSPGVLAGVNEQYFGPGTRLTVT.